Listed here are 16 T cell receptor beta chains from one sample, sequenced in a study of blood T cell repertoires in COVID-19. Assay: immunoSEQ multiplex PCR; the TCRdb copy retains only in-frame clones and omits some. Found here are under 200,000 clones, 84% of them singletons; the top ten hold about 3.3%. The sequencing sample was made of PBMCs or T cells enriched from blood (not recorded which). These receptors all stem from a woman aged 30 to 39 who had been exposed to COVID-19.

This clone was found once. The chain uses TRBV9 and TRBJ2-7; 10 nucleotides align to TRBD1. V gave up 4 bases and J gave up 6 bases; unmatched junction bases: 7. Germline assignment: CDR1 SGDLS and CDR2 YYNGEE. The CDR3 extends over 14 amino acids. The CDR3 DNA reads TGTGCCAGCAGCCCCTCATGGGACAGGGGCGAGCAGTACTTC. This codes for CASSPSWDRGEQYF.

The V gene is TRBV3-1 (or the pseudogene TRBV3-2), the J gene TRBJ1-1, with D perhaps TRBD1 (6 bases). V lost 3 bases and J 0 bases, leaving 11 bases between the germline ends. The CDR3 covers 15 residues. In germline, CDR1 is LGHDT, CDR2 YNNKEL (reference sequence). CDR3 sequence reads: CASSHRTEMNTEAFF. In nucleotides, the CDR3 is TGTGCCAGCAGCCACCGGACAGAAATGAACACTGAAGCTTTCTTT.

There are a few counts of this clone. The rearrangement joins TRBV2 to TRBJ2-7; 10 positions agree with TRBD1. The CDR3 has 14 residues. The germline V gene encodes CDR1 SNHLY and CDR2 FYNNEI. Trimming took 7 bases from V and 2 from J; bases not matched to a gene: 5. CDR3 protein: CASIPGQGTYEQYF. Written as DNA, the CDR3 is TGTGCCAGCATACCGGGACAGGGGACCTACGAGCAGTACTTC. The variable domain in full, completed from reference TRBV2 and TRBJ2-7, reads EPEVTQTPSHQVTQMGQEVILRCVPISNHLYFYWYRQILGQKVEFLVSFYNNEISEKSEIFDDQFSVERPDGSNFTLKIRSTKLEDSAMYFCASIPGQGTYEQYFGPGTRLTVT.

This chain links TRBV9 with TRBJ2-1; a weak D match, TRBD2 (6 bases). The germline V gene has CDR1 SGDLS and CDR2 YYNGEE. The CDR3 is 16 residues long. Trimming pared 0 bases from V and 7 bases from J, leaving 17 bases between. The CDR3 spells CASSVDGGDLWNEQFF. The CDR3 region has the DNA TGTGCCAGCAGCGTAGATGGCGGGGACCTCTGGAATGAGCAGTTCTTC.

The chain is built from TRBV12-3 or TRBV12-4 and TRBJ2-7; maybe TRBD2 (6 bases). The CDR3 consists of 13 residues. Trimming removed 4 bases from V and 3 bases from J, with 10 bases in between. The CDR3 sequence: CASSSRGNYEQYF. CDR3 DNA: TGTGCCAGCAGTTCCCGGGGGAACTACGAGCAGTACTTC.

The rearrangement joins TRBV7-8 to TRBJ1-4, with D unresolved. This CDR3 is built from 17 residues. Trimming left V 1 base short and J 3 bases short, with 15 bases between. Germline CDR1 and CDR2: SGHVS and FQNEAQ. The CDR3 sequence is CASSLGLEAASNEKLFF. CDR3 coding DNA: TGTGCCAGCAGCTTAGGATTGGAGGCCGCTTCTAATGAAAAACTGTTTTTT.

CDR3: CASSTANYGYTF. CDR3 bases: TGTGCCTCCTCGACAGCAAACTATGGCTACACCTTC. The V call is TRBV30, the J call TRBJ1-2; the D gene is possibly TRBD1 (5 bases). In germline, CDR1 is GTSNPN, CDR2 SVGIG (reference sequence). The CDR3 consists of 12 residues. Between the trimmed V and J ends, which lost 7 bases and 2 bases, there was a span of 11 bases.

The J gene is TRBJ1-2, the V gene TRBV19; TRBD1 agrees at 7 bases. The germline gives CDR1 LNHDA, CDR2 SQIVND (reference sequence). The CDR3 contains 12 residues. V trimming: 4 bases; J trimming: 8 bases; junction bases outside the gene matches: 4. CDR3 DNA: TGTGCCAGTAGTAGCGGACAGGTGGGCTACACCTTC. Translating gives CASSSGQVGYTF.

This chain uses TRBV19 with TRBJ1-5, with TRBD1 identical over 9 bases. This CDR3 region has 15 residues. Trimming took 5 bases from V and 4 from J; bases not matched to a gene: 6. Germline V gene lookup returns CDR1 LNHDA and CDR2 SQIVND (reference sequence). CDR3 sequence: CASSVNRGRNQPQHF. The CDR3 region has the DNA TGTGCCAGTAGTGTAAACAGGGGGCGTAATCAGCCCCAGCATTTT.

The V gene is TRBV6-2 or TRBV6-3, the J gene TRBJ1-2; D gene unclear. CDR3 length: 13 amino acids. Germline values: CDR1 MNHEY, CDR2 SVGEGT. V shed 0 bases and J shed 5 bases, with 7 bases lying between them. Written as DNA, the CDR3 is TGTGCCAGCAGTTACTCCACAGAGTATGGCTACACCTTC. Translation: CASSYSTEYGYTF.

V is TRBV10-3 and J is TRBJ1-5; 7 positions agree with TRBD1. Unmatched junction bases numbered 13, after V lost 6 bases and J lost 5 bases. The CDR3 length is 16 residues. In germline, CDR1 is ENHRY, CDR2 SYGVKD. The CDR3 coding sequence is TGTGCCATCAGCGGATCCGAAGGAGGGGGCGATCAGCCCCAGCATTTT. Amino acids: CAISGSEGGGDQPQHF.

V and J are TRBV7-6 and TRBJ2-7, with 11 bases fitting TRBD2. Trimming removed 5 bases from V and 0 bases from J; junction bases left unmatched: 6. Looked up from germline, CDR1 is SGHVS and CDR2 is FNYEAQ. The CDR3 covers 16 residues. The CDR3 is CASSHGTSGNSYEQYF. Here the CDR3 DNA reads TGTGCCAGCAGCCATGGGACTAGCGGCAACTCCTACGAGCAGTACTTC.

The V and J genes are TRBV6-5 and TRBJ2-7; D perhaps matches TRBD2 (5 bases). There are 15 residues in the CDR3. V was pared by 8 bases and J by 5 bases, with 22 bases between. Germline V gene sequence: CDR1 MNHEY, CDR2 SVGAGI. CDR3 in DNA: TGTGCCAGCGTATACCGGGAAACAGCCGGGCACGAGCAGTACTTC. Translation: CASVYRETAGHEQYF.

The chain combines TRBV9 with TRBJ2-7; TRBD1 matches 11 bases. The CDR3 is 14 amino acids. Germline V lookup: CDR1 SGDLS, CDR2 YYNGEE. V shed 3 bases, J shed 4 bases, and the junction held 3 bases outside the gene matches. CDR3 bases: TGTGCCAGCAGCGCGGGGACAGGGGGTTACGAGCAGTACTTC. Encoded protein: CASSAGTGGYEQYF.

This clone has more than one count but fewer than ten. The chain combines TRBV4-1 with TRBJ2-7, with D uncertain. There are 14 residues in the CDR3. Germline V gene data show CDR1 as MGHRA and CDR2 as YSYEKL. V was clipped by 0 bases and J by 2 bases, with 8 bases between them. DNA of the CDR3: TGCGCCAGCAGCCAAGATTACAGAGCCTACGAGCAGTACTTC. It encodes CASSQDYRAYEQYF.

CDR3 protein: CASSFDLAGTDTQYF. The CDR3 nucleotides are TGCGCCAGCAGCTTTGATCTAGCGGGCACAGATACGCAGTATTTT. This chain uses TRBV5-1 with TRBJ2-3; 7 bases are shared with TRBD2. From germline, CDR1 is SGHRS and CDR2 YFSETQ. V was pared by 2 bases and J by 1 base, with 4 bases of the junction left unmatched. This CDR3 spans 15 amino acids. The full variable domain, in which reference TRBV5-1 and TRBJ2-3 provide the parts outside the CDR3, is KAGVTQTPRYLIKTRGQQVTLSCSPISGHRSVSWYQQTPGQGLQFLFEYFSETQRNKGNFPGRFSGRQFSNSRSEMNVSTLELGDSALYLCASSFDLAGTDTQYFGPGTRLTVL.